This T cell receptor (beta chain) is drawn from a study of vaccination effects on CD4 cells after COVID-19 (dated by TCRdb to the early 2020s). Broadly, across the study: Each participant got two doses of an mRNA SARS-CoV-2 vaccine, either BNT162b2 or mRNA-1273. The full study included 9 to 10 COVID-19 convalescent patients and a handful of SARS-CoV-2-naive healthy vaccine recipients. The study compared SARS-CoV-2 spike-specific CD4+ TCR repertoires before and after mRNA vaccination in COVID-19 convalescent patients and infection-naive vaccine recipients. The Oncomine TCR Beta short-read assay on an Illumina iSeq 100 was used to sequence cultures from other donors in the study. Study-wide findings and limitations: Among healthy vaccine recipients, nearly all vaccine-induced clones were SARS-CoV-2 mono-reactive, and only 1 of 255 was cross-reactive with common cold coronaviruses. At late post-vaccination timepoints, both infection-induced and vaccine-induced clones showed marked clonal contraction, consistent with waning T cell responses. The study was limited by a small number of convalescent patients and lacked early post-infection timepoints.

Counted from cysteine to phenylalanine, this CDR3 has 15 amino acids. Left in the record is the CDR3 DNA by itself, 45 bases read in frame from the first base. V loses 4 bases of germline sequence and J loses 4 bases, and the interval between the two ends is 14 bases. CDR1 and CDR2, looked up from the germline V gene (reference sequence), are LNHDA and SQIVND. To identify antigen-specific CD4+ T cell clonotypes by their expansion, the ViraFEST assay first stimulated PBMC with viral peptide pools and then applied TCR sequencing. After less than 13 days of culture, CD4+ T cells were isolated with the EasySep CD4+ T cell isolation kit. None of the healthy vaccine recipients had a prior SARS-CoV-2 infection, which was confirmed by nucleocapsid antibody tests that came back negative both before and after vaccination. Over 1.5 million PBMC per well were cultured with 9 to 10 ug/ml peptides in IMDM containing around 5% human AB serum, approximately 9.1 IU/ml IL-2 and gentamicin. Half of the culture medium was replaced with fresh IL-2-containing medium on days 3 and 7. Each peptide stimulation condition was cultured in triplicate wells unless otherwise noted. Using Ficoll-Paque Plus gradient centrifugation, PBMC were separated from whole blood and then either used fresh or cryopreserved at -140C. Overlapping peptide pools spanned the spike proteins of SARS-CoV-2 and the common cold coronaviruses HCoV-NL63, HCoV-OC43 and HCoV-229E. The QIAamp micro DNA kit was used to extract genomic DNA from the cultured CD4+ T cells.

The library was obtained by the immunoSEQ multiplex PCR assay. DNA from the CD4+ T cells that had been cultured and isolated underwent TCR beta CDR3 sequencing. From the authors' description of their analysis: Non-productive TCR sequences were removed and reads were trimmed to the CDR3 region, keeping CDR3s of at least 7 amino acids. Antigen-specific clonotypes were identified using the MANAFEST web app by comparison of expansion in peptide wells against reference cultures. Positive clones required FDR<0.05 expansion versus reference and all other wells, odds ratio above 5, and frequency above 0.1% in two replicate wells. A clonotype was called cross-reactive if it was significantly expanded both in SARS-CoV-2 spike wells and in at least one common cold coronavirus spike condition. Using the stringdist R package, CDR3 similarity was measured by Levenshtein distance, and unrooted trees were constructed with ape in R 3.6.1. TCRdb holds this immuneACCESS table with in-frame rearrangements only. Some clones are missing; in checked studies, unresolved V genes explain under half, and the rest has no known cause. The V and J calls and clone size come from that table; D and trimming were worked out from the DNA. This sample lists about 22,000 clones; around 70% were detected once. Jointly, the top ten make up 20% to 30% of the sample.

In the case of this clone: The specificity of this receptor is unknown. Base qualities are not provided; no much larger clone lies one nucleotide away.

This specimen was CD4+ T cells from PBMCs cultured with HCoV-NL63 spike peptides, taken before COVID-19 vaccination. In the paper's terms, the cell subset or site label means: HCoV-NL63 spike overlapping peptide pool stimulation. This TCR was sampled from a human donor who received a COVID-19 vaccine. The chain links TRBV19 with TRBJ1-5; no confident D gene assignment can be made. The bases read TGTGCCAGTAGTACCCGACAAGGTTTTAATCAGCCCCAGCATTTT. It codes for CASSTRQGFNQPQHF.